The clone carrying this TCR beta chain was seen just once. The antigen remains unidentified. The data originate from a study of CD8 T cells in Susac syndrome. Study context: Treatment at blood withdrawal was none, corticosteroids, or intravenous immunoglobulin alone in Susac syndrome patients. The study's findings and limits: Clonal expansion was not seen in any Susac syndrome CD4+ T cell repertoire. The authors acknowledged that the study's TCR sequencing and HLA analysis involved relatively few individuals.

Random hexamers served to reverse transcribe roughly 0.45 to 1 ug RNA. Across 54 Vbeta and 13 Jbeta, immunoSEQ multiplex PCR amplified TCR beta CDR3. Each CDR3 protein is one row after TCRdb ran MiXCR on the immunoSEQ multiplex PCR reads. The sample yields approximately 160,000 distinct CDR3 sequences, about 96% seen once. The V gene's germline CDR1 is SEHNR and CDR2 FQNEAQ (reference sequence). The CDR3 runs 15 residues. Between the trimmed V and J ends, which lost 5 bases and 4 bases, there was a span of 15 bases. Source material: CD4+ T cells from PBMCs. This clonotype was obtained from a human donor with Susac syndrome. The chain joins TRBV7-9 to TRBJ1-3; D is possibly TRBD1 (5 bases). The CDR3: CASSPAGRGGNTIYF. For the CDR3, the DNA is TGTGCCAGCAGCCCCGCGGGGAGGGGCGGAAACACCATATATTTT.